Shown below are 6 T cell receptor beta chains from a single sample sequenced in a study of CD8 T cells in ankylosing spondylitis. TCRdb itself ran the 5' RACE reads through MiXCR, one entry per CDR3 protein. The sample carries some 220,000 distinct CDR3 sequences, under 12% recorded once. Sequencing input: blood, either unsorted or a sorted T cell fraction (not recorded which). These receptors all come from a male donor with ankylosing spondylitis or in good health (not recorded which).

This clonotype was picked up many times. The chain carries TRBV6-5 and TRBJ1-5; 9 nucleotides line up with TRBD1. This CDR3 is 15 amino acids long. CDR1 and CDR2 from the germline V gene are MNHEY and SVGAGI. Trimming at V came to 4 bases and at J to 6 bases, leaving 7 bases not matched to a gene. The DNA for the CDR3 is TGTGCCAGCAGTTCGACAGGGGGTGCCAGTCAGCCCCAGCATTTT. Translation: CASSSTGGASQPQHF.

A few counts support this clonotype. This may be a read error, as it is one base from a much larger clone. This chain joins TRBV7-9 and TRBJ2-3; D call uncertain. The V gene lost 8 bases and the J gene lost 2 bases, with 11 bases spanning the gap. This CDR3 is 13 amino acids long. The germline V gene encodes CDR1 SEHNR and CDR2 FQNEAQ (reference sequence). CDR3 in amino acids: CASLTGVTDTQYF. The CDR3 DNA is TGTGCCAGCTTGACGGGTGTCACAGATACGCAGTATTTT.

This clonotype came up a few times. The CDR3 spells CASSVSEKQYF. The CDR3 bases are TGTGCCAGCAGCGTTAGTGAGAAGCAGTACTTC. The chain employs TRBV7-9 and TRBJ2-7, with D uncertain. V lost 5 bases, J lost 8 bases, and 10 bases lay in between. Germline values: CDR1 SEHNR, CDR2 FQNEAQ (reference sequence). This CDR3 has 11 residues. Based on the CDR3 plus reference TRBV7-9 and TRBJ2-7, the full variable domain is DTGVSQNPRHKITKRGQNVTFRCDPISEHNRLYWYRQTLGQGPEFLTYFQNEAQLEKSRLLSDRFSAERPKGSFSTLEIQRTEQGDSAMYLCASSVSEKQYFGPGTRLTVT.

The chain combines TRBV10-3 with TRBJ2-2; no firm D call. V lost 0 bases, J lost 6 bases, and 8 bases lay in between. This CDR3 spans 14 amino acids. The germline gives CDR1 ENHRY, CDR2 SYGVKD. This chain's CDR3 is CAISESDPPGELFF. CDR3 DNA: TGTGCCATCAGTGAGTCCGATCCACCCGGGGAGCTGTTTTTT.

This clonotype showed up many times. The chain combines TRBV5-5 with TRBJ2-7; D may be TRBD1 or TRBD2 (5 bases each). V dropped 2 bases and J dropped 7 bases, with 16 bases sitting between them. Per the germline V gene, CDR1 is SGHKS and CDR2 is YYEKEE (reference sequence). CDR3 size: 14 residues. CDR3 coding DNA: TGTGCCAGCAGCTTTACCGGGACGAGGGGAGAGCAGTACTTC. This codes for CASSFTGTRGEQYF.

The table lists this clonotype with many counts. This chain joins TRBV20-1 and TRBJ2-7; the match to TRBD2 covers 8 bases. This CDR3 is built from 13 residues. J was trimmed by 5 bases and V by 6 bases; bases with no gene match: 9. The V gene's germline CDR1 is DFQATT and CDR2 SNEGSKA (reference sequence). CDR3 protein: CSAPGLVAHEQYF. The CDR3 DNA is TGCAGTGCCCCGGGACTAGTCGCCCACGAGCAGTACTTC.